The present entry profiles one T cell receptor beta chain with its context. The target antigen is unknown. Each sample's TCRbeta library yielded on average around 42,000 productive templates. TCRdb's table, derived via immunoSEQ multiplex PCR, lists solely in-frame clones and lacks some. The sample contains under 20,000 clones, about nine tenths of which appear only once. This sample is part of a study of STAT3 mutations in large granular lymphocyte leukemia. General observations from the study: In about 30% of the 18 patients, new TCR clonotypes emerged after therapy. Every T-cell large granular lymphocyte leukemia patient had at least one immunodominant TCR beta clonotype. Differing intervals and regimens complicate linking therapy response to clone burden.

The ends lost 3 bases at V and 7 bases at J; junction bases unmatched: 5. The germline CDR1 and CDR2 sequences are SGHRS and YFSETQ. The CDR3 loop spans 13 amino acids. Input material: peripheral blood mononuclear cells. V is TRBV5-1 and J is TRBJ2-7; 9 nucleotides agree with TRBD2. This TCR came from a man between 60 and 70 years old with T-cell large granular lymphocyte leukemia. Some clones in this sample may be carry-over from other donors' samples. The chain's CDR3 is CASSSGLAREQYF. The CDR3 nucleotides read TGCGCCAGCAGCTCGGGACTAGCTAGGGAGCAGTACTTC.